This entry lists 26 T cell receptor beta chains sequenced from one sample in a study of PD-L1 blockade in urothelial cancer. The table came from immunoSEQ multiplex PCR; TCRdb's copy has only in-frame clones and leaves some out. Altogether around 30,000 clones are present, approximately 81% being singletons, with the ten largest covering around 3.5%. Documented time point: peripheral blood 6 weeks after treatment start. The specimen comprised PBMCs, sampled around atezolizumab (anti-PD-L1) treatment. Source of these receptors: a man between 65 and 85 years old with urothelial cancer.

This chain connects TRBV6-6 to TRBJ1-2; the D is unclear. The CDR3 has 12 amino acids. Trimming stripped 8 bases from V and 3 bases from J, with 10 bases between. The germline gives CDR1 MNHNY, CDR2 SVGAGI (reference sequence). The CDR3 nucleotides are TGTGCCAGCGAAGACAACGACTATGGCTACACCTTC. This sequence encodes CASEDNDYGYTF.

The chain employs TRBV4-3 and TRBJ2-3; the D gene is possibly TRBD1 (5 bases). The CDR3 has 17 residues. Germline-derived CDR1 and CDR2 are LGHNA and YSLEER. The ends were cut back, 0 bases at V and 1 base at J, with 14 bases in the middle. The CDR3 is CASSQEAQGRGTDTQYF. As DNA, the CDR3 is TGCGCCAGCAGCCAAGAGGCTCAGGGCCGGGGCACAGATACGCAGTATTTT.

This sequence joins TRBV28 and TRBJ2-1, with a tentative D call TRBD1 (6 bases). The CDR3 has 14 residues. Germline values: CDR1 MDHEN, CDR2 SYDVKM. With 6 bases removed from V and 1 base from J, the gap between germline ends came to 10 bases. CDR3 bases: TGTGCCAGCAGGGCTACAGGGTCCTACAATGAGCAGTTCTTC. Protein sequence: CASRATGSYNEQFF.

The CDR3 is CASSGPIGTVSYEQYF. In nucleotides, the CDR3 is TGTGCCAGCAGTGGTCCGATCGGGACAGTCTCCTACGAGCAGTACTTC. The chain carries TRBV2 and TRBJ2-5; 7 bases fit TRBD1. Judging by the DNA end, TRBJ2-7 fits better; the J call may be wrong. The germline CDR1 and CDR2 sequences are SNHLY and FYNNEI. The CDR3 contains 16 residues.

CDR3 loop: CASSPPTGLNTEAFF. The CDR3, as DNA: TGTGCCAGCTCACCACCGACAGGTTTGAACACTGAAGCTTTCTTT. The chain carries TRBV18 and TRBJ1-1; tentative D call: TRBD1 (6 bases). The CDR3 contains 15 residues. The V end lost 0 bases, the J end lost 0 bases, and 8 bases lay between the germline ends. CDR1 and CDR2 (germline): KGHSH, LQKENI.

The chain is built from TRBV28 and TRBJ2-7; D is possibly TRBD2 (6 bases). The ends were cut back, 4 bases at V and 3 bases at J, with 10 bases in the middle. This CDR3 is 13 amino acids long. Germline V gene lookup returns CDR1 MDHEN and CDR2 SYDVKM. The CDR3 bases are TGTGCCAGCAGTTCCAGACTAGGCTACGAGCAGTACTTC. Protein sequence: CASSSRLGYEQYF. Full variable domain (remainder filled in from reference TRBV28 and TRBJ2-7): DVKVTQSSRYLVKRTGEKVFLECVQDMDHENMFWYRQDPGLGLRLIYFSYDVKMKEKGDIPEGYSVSREKKERFSLILESASTNQTSMYLCASSSRLGYEQYFGPGTRLTVT.

The chain recombines TRBV5-1 with TRBJ2-5, with TRBD2 matching over 8 bases. From germline, CDR1 is SGHRS and CDR2 YFSETQ. The CDR3 totals 14 residues. Trimming at V came to 4 bases and at J to 5 bases, leaving 7 bases not matched to a gene. The CDR3 loop is CASSPGGARETQYF. Here the CDR3 DNA reads TGCGCCAGCAGCCCCGGGGGGGCCAGGGAGACCCAGTACTTC.

The chain links TRBV6-1 to TRBJ1-5; no reliable D call. Per the germline V gene, CDR1 is MNHNS and CDR2 is SASEGT. V lost 6 bases to trimming and J lost 4 bases, with 10 bases between them. CDR3 length: 13 residues. The CDR3 sequence: CASREITNQPQHF. CDR3 DNA: TGTGCCAGCAGGGAAATCACTAATCAGCCCCAGCATTTT.

The chain recombines TRBV7-2 with TRBJ1-2, with a weak D call TRBD1 (6 bases). Per germline, CDR1 SGHTA and CDR2 FQGNSA. The CDR3 totals 13 residues. V lost 3 bases to trimming and J lost 4 bases, with 9 bases between them. The CDR3 DNA reads TGTGCCAGCAGCTTTCGACAGGCCTATGGCTACACCTTC. Its protein is CASSFRQAYGYTF.

The J gene is TRBJ2-1, the V gene TRBV30; the match to TRBD2 covers 11 bases. Trimming removed 4 bases from V and 2 bases from J; junction bases left unmatched: 1. Germline V CDR1 and CDR2: GTSNPN, SVGIG (reference sequence). CDR3 length: 14 amino acids. CDR3 sequence: CAWNSGRAYNEQFF. DNA of the CDR3: TGTGCCTGGAATAGCGGGAGGGCCTACAATGAGCAGTTCTTC.

The CDR3 bases are TGTGCCAGCAGCTTAGTGAGGGGCGGGACCCGAGAGACCCAGTACTTC. Translation gives CASSLVRGGTRETQYF. This chain connects TRBV7-2 to TRBJ2-5; possible D gene TRBD2, 6 bases. Germline CDR1 is SGHTA and CDR2 is FQGNSA. V was trimmed by 1 base and J by 4 bases, leaving 16 bases between them. The CDR3 runs 16 residues.

V and J are TRBV7-9 and TRBJ2-3, with 7 bases that match TRBD2. The V segment lost 0 bases and the J segment 3 bases; nucleotides outside the gene matches: 0. Germline V lookup: CDR1 SEHNR, CDR2 FQNEAQ (reference sequence). The CDR3 contains 14 residues. CDR3 DNA sequence: TGTGCCAGCAGCTTAGCCGGGAGGACAGATACGCAGTATTTT. Translating gives CASSLAGRTDTQYF.

V usage is TRBV5-4 and J usage is TRBJ2-1, with 9 bases that match TRBD2. Trimming at V came to 3 bases and at J to 4 bases, leaving 2 bases not matched to a gene. CDR1 SGHNT and CDR2 YYREEE come from the germline V gene (reference sequence). The CDR3 totals 14 residues. The CDR3 DNA follows: TGTGCCAGCAGCTGGCGGGGGGGGTACAATGAGCAGTTCTTC. Encoded protein: CASSWRGGYNEQFF.

The V and J genes are TRBV7-6 and TRBJ1-6; 10 bases are shared with TRBD1. Germline V gives CDR1 SGHVS, CDR2 FNYEAQ. V dropped 2 bases and J dropped 7; count of bases not matched to a gene: 5. The CDR3 is 16 residues long. The CDR3: CASSLRGQGQNSPLHF. In nucleotides, the CDR3 is TGTGCCAGCAGCTTAAGGGGACAGGGGCAAAATTCACCCCTCCACTTT.

The rearrangement links TRBV30 to TRBJ2-1, with D possibly matching TRBD2 (6 bases). This CDR3 has 11 residues. Trimming stripped 1 base from V and 8 bases from J, with 6 bases between. Looked up from germline, CDR1 is GTSNPN and CDR2 is SVGIG (reference sequence). The CDR3 DNA is TGTGCCTGGAGTGGGGAGGATGAGCAGTTCTTC. It specifies CAWSGEDEQFF.

The chain uses TRBV5-1 and TRBJ2-1; D is undetermined. Trimming cost V 2 bases and J 0 bases, with 15 bases left between them. The CDR3 consists of 17 residues. Germline assignment: CDR1 SGHRS and CDR2 YFSETQ. CDR3 amino acids: CASSLKRSIVSYNEQFF. CDR3 bases: TGCGCCAGCAGCTTAAAAAGGAGTATTGTCTCCTACAATGAGCAGTTCTTC.

This chain connects TRBV7-9 to TRBJ2-3; D is unresolved. The germline gives CDR1 SEHNR, CDR2 FQNEAQ (reference sequence). The CDR3 contains 12 residues. The V end lost 2 bases, the J end lost 5 bases, and 5 bases lay between the germline ends. CDR3 bases: TGTGCCAGCAGCTTAAGACTAGATACGCAGTATTTT. Protein product: CASSLRLDTQYF. The variable domain in full, completed from reference TRBV7-9 and TRBJ2-3, reads DTGVSQNPRHKITKRGQNVTFRCDPISEHNRLYWYRQTLGQGPEFLTYFQNEAQLEKSRLLSDRFSAERPKGSFSTLEIQRTEQGDSAMYLCASSLRLDTQYFGPGTRLTVL.

V gene TRBV30 combines with J gene TRBJ2-3, with D maybe TRBD1 (7 bases). The germline V gene has CDR1 GTSNPN and CDR2 SVGIG (reference sequence). V was shortened by 1 base and J by 1 base, with 15 bases between the two germline ends. The CDR3 sequence is 16 residues long. CDR3 bases: TGTGCCTGGAGTGCCTATGGCAGGGGGGGCACAGATACGCAGTATTTT. It specifies CAWSAYGRGGTDTQYF.

The rearrangement joins TRBV4-1 to TRBJ2-1; 10 bases are a match to TRBD2. CDR1 is MGHRA, CDR2 YSYEKL, per germline. The CDR3 sequence is 17 residues long. The trim removed 2 bases at V and 4 bases at J, leaving 8 bases unmatched. CDR3 protein: CASSQSLASGSYNEQFF. The DNA for the CDR3 is TGCGCCAGCAGCCAAAGTCTGGCTAGCGGGAGTTACAATGAGCAGTTCTTC.

The rearrangement links TRBV19 to TRBJ2-1; 10 bases match TRBD1. The J segment lost 7 bases and the V segment lost 7 bases, leaving 10 bases of the junction unmatched. From germline, CDR1 is LNHDA and CDR2 SQIVND (reference sequence). This CDR3 region has 15 residues. CDR3 coding DNA: TGTGCCAGTACCGTCCGACAGGGGGCGTTGAATGAGCAGTTCTTC. This translates into CASTVRQGALNEQFF.

The rearrangement joins TRBV9 to TRBJ2-7, with D unresolved. V lost 0 bases and J lost 2, with 9 bases in between. This CDR3 is built from 14 residues. CDR1 and CDR2 (germline): SGDLS, YYNGEE. CDR3 sequence reads: CASSVGPQTYEQYF. Written as DNA, the CDR3 is TGTGCCAGCAGCGTAGGTCCCCAGACCTACGAGCAGTACTTC.

The chain carries TRBV9 and TRBJ1-1; 9 nucleotides align to TRBD1. Germline V lookup: CDR1 SGDLS, CDR2 YYNGEE. V shed 3 bases, J shed 3 bases, and the junction held 6 bases outside the gene matches. The CDR3 spans 15 residues. The CDR3 DNA reads TGTGCCAGCAGCGGAGCACAGGGGGCGGACACTGAAGCTTTCTTT. It is translated as CASSGAQGADTEAFF.

In its sample, this clone was seen a few times. This chain joins TRBV6-4 and TRBJ2-7; the D gene is possibly TRBD2 (6 bases). Germline assignment: CDR1 MRHNA and CDR2 SNTAGT. The V end was cut by 0 bases, the J end by 11 bases, with 11 bases between. There are 12 residues in the CDR3. The CDR3: CASSDSPGGKYF. In nucleotides, the CDR3 is TGTGCCAGCAGTGACTCCCCCGGGGGAAAGTACTTC.

The chain joins TRBV5-8 to TRBJ1-1; the match to TRBD1 covers 7 bases. The V segment lost 1 base and the J segment 5 bases; nucleotides outside the gene matches: 5. This CDR3 spans 14 amino acids. Germline loops: CDR1 SGHTS, CDR2 YDEGEE. CDR3 DNA: TGTGCCAGCAGCTTGACAGGGGATCGGACTGAAGCTTTCTTT. Its protein product is CASSLTGDRTEAFF. Supplemented by reference TRBV5-8 and TRBJ1-1, the full variable domain reads EAGVTQSPTHLIKTRGQQATLRCSPISGHTSVYWYQQALGLGLQFLLWYDEGEERNRGNFPPRFSGRQFPNYSSELNVNALELEDSALYLCASSLTGDRTEAFFGQGTRLTVV.

The chain uses TRBV28 and TRBJ2-2; TRBD2 is a possible D gene (5 bases). CDR1 and CDR2 from the germline V gene are MDHEN and SYDVKM. Trimming stripped 2 bases from V and 6 bases from J, with 7 bases between. CDR3 length: 13 amino acids. In DNA, the CDR3 is TGTGCCAGCAGTTTAATGGAGGCCGGGGAGCTGTTTTTT. Translation gives CASSLMEAGELFF. The full variable domain, in which reference TRBV28 and TRBJ2-2 provide the parts outside the CDR3, is DVKVTQSSRYLVKRTGEKVFLECVQDMDHENMFWYRQDPGLGLRLIYFSYDVKMKEKGDIPEGYSVSREKKERFSLILESASTNQTSMYLCASSLMEAGELFFGEGSRLTVL.

This chain uses TRBV7-2 with TRBJ1-3; TRBD1 agrees at 8 bases. CDR1 is SGHTA, CDR2 FQGNSA, per germline. The CDR3 is 14 residues long. V was pared by 4 bases and J by 6 bases, with 5 bases of the junction left unmatched. DNA for the CDR3: TGTGCCAGCAGCTCCAGACAGGGGACAAACACCATATATTTT. Translating gives CASSSRQGTNTIYF.